This T cell receptor beta chain was retrieved from a study of blood T cells in healthy people across ages. Germline V lookup: CDR1 MNHEY, CDR2 SMNVEV (reference sequence). This CDR3 comprises 15 residues. With respect to this clonotype: Its antigen is as yet unknown. At one end, the junction sequence differs from germline, possibly due to a read error.

Study-wide results and caveats: Estimated diversity that came from one million T cells was considered an underestimate.

Combining a sample-barcoded 5' primer with a J-beta primer mix, a second PCR ran for about 7 to 12 cycles. A single record per CDR3 protein comes from TCRdb applying MiXCR to the 5' RACE reads. The data hold under 2,000,000 distinct CDR3 sequences, with about 50% observed a single time. The sequencing sample was made of blood. This clonotype was sampled from a middle-aged woman in good health. The chain couples TRBV27 to TRBJ2-1, with D unresolved. CDR3 bases: TGTACCAGCAGTTTAAGGCCCTCAAGAGGCAATGAGCAGTTCTTC. Protein product: CTSSLRPSRGNEQFF.